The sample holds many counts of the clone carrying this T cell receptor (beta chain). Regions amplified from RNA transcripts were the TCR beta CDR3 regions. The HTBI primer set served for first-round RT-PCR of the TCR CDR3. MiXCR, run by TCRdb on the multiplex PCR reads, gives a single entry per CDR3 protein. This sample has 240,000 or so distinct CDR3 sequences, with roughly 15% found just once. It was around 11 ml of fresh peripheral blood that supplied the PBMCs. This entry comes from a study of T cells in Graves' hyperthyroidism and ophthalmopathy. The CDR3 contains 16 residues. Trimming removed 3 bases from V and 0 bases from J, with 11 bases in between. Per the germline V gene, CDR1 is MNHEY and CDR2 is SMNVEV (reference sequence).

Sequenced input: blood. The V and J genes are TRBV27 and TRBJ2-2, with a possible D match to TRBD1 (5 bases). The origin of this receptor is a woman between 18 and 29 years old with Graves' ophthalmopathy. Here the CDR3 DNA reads TGTGCCAGCAGTTTTTTGCGGACAACGAACACCGGGGAGCTGTTTTTT. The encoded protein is CASSFLRTTNTGELFF.